These 29 T cell receptor beta chains were sequenced from one sample in a study of blood T cell repertoires in COVID-19. The data were produced by immunoSEQ multiplex PCR, yet TCRdb's version contains in-frame clones alone and is incomplete. The sample contains 220,000 or so clones, 82% of which appear only once. Sequencing input: peripheral blood. These receptors were taken from a woman aged 80 or over with COVID-19, enrolled during active disease.

This rearrangement joins TRBV19 to TRBJ1-2; no reliable D call. In germline, CDR1 is LNHDA, CDR2 SQIVND (reference sequence). This CDR3 spans 16 amino acids. Trimming removed 5 bases from V and 0 bases from J, with 16 bases in between. The CDR3 region has the DNA TGTGCCAGTAGTCGGAATCTCCGGAGTTCTAACTATGGCTACACCTTC. Translation: CASSRNLRSSNYGYTF.

This clone turned up a few times. The junction differs from germline at one of its ends, possibly a read error. The chain has TRBV2 and TRBJ1-3; D gene uncertain. The CDR3 runs 15 residues. Germline lookup yields CDR1 SNHLY and CDR2 FYNNEI. DNA for the CDR3: TGTGCCAGCAGAGAAGGTGGGCACTCTGGAAACACCATATATTTT. Protein: CASREGGHSGNTIYF.

This chain joins TRBV11-2 and TRBJ2-1; 10 bases map to TRBD1. J gave up 4 bases and V 5 bases, and 5 bases lay outside the gene matches. The CDR3 runs 15 residues. Germline V gene lookup returns CDR1 SGHAT and CDR2 FQNNGV. The CDR3 nucleotides read TGTGCCAGCAGCCGGGACAGGGGAGGGTACAATGAGCAGTTCTTC. Its translation is CASSRDRGGYNEQFF.

With respect to this clone: An end of the junction differs from the germline gene, which may be a read error. The chain combines TRBV12-5 with TRBJ1-5; tentatively, D is TRBD1 (5 bases). Germline lookup yields CDR1 LGHNT and CDR2 FRNRAP. The CDR3 has 15 amino acids. In DNA, the CDR3 is TGTGCTAGTGGATTGGGGGAGTTACCCAATCAGCCCCAGCATTTT. Protein: CASGLGELPNQPQHF.

V gene TRBV19 combines with J gene TRBJ1-4; D may be TRBD1 (5 bases). V lost 6 bases, J lost 0 bases, and 14 bases lay in between. This CDR3 is built from 16 residues. CDR1 and CDR2 (germline): LNHDA, SQIVND (reference sequence). This CDR3 reads CASRPGSGTTNEKLFF. CDR3 sequence (DNA): TGTGCCAGTAGACCAGGGTCCGGAACAACTAATGAAAAACTGTTTTTT.

The V gene is TRBV30, the J gene TRBJ1-1, with TRBD1 matching 7 bases. Germline lookup yields CDR1 GTSNPN and CDR2 SVGIG (reference sequence). The CDR3 totals 16 residues. V dropped 1 base and J dropped 4; count of bases not matched to a gene: 12. CDR3 bases: TGTGCCTGGAGTGGAATAGGGGGCGCGGCTGGCACTGAAGCTTTCTTT. Translation: CAWSGIGGAAGTEAFF.

The rearrangement links TRBV5-1 to TRBJ1-1; 10 nucleotides match TRBD1. Germline values: CDR1 SGHRS, CDR2 YFSETQ. V shed 5 bases and J 0 bases; nucleotides not matched to a gene: 10. The length of the CDR3 is 17 residues. This chain's CDR3 is CASSRQGAALLNTEAFF. The CDR3 DNA follows: TGCGCCAGCAGTAGACAGGGGGCGGCTCTTTTGAACACTGAAGCTTTCTTT.

J is TRBJ1-1 and V is TRBV19, with a possible D match to TRBD1 (6 bases). This CDR3 region has 13 residues. Trimming left V 6 bases short and J 0 bases short, with 8 bases between. The germline V gene has CDR1 LNHDA and CDR2 SQIVND (reference sequence). CDR3 in amino acids: CASSGQLNTEAFF. The CDR3 DNA reads as TGTGCCAGTAGCGGACAGCTGAACACTGAAGCTTTCTTT.

The rearrangement uses TRBV7-2 and TRBJ1-3; 8 bases fit TRBD1. V trimming: 5 bases; J trimming: 3 bases; junction bases outside the gene matches: 3. The CDR3 is 14 amino acids. The germline gives CDR1 SGHTA, CDR2 FQGNSA. CDR3 nucleotides: TGTGCCAGCAGCCTCGACAGGGGTGGAAACACCATATATTTT. Its protein product is CASSLDRGGNTIYF.

The V and J genes are TRBV5-6 and TRBJ2-1; tentatively, D is TRBD2 (7 bases). V lost 4 bases, J lost 8 bases, and 25 bases lay in between. From germline, CDR1 is SGHDT and CDR2 YYEEEE. The CDR3 sequence is 17 residues long. CDR3 protein: CASSQARGRGTGDEQFF. DNA for the CDR3: TGTGCCAGCAGCCAGGCCCGGGGGCGGGGGACTGGGGATGAGCAGTTCTTC.

This rearrangement joins TRBV6-5 to TRBJ1-5, with D possibly TRBD1 on 6 matching bases. Germline assignment: CDR1 MNHEY and CDR2 SVGAGI. The length of the CDR3 is 14 residues. Trimming stripped 6 bases from V and 7 bases from J, with 16 bases between. CDR3 in DNA: TGTGCCAGCAGGCAGGGGTTAGGCTGGCAGCCCCAGCATTTT. This sequence encodes CASRQGLGWQPQHF.

The V and J genes are TRBV5-1 and TRBJ1-4, with unresolved D. This CDR3 is 14 amino acids long. Trimming cost V 7 bases and J 8 bases, with 18 bases left between them. Germline CDR1 is SGHRS and CDR2 is YFSETQ. CDR3 sequence: CASSSLISGEKLFF. The DNA of the CDR3 is TGCGCCAGCTCCTCATTAATATCGGGGGAAAAACTGTTTTTT.

The V and J genes are TRBV4-3 and TRBJ2-3; weak D call: TRBD2 (6 bases). This CDR3 region has 16 residues. Trimming cost V 4 bases and J 3 bases, with 17 bases left between them. CDR1 is LGHNA and CDR2 is YSLEER in the germline V gene. CDR3 protein: CASSPRVGLFTDTQYF. The CDR3, as DNA: TGCGCCAGCAGCCCCCGCGTCGGACTATTTACAGATACGCAGTATTTT.

This chain uses TRBV15 with TRBJ1-4; 7 nucleotides agree with TRBD1. V shed 2 bases and J 5 bases; nucleotides not matched to a gene: 5. The CDR3 runs to 15 residues. CDR1 is LNHNV and CDR2 is YYDKDF in the germline V gene (reference sequence). The CDR3 DNA follows: TGTGCCACCAGCAGAACCGGGACAGCGAATGAAAAACTGTTTTTT. This sequence encodes CATSRTGTANEKLFF.

The chain combines TRBV7-9 with TRBJ1-2; D unresolved. V shed 6 bases and J shed 8 bases, with 13 bases lying between them. Looked up from germline, CDR1 is SEHNR and CDR2 is FQNEAQ (reference sequence). The CDR3 length is 12 residues. The CDR3 coding sequence is TGTGCCAGCAGTCGCGACGGAGGAGGCTACACCTTC. It translates to CASSRDGGGYTF.

This rearrangement joins TRBV6-4 to TRBJ1-2; maybe TRBD1 (6 bases). CDR1 and CDR2 (germline): MRHNA, SNTAGT. The CDR3 totals 14 residues. V was pared by 4 bases and J by 7 bases, with 16 bases between. For the CDR3, the DNA is TGTGCCAGCAGTGCAACCACAGGGCCGGGTGGCTACACCTTC. This codes for CASSATTGPGGYTF.

The chain recombines TRBV5-1 with TRBJ2-3; possibly TRBD1 for D (8 bases). The CDR3 sequence is 14 residues long. Trimming took 0 bases from V and 5 from J, leaving 10 bases between them. The germline V gene has CDR1 SGHRS and CDR2 YFSETQ. CDR3 nucleotides: TGCGCCAGCAGCTTGGACAGGGGGGGAGATACGCAGTATTTT. Its translation: CASSLDRGGDTQYF.

The chain employs TRBV5-1 and TRBJ2-7; D might be TRBD1 (5 bases). CDR1 is SGHRS and CDR2 is YFSETQ in the germline V gene. V gave up 0 bases and J gave up 0 bases, with 10 bases separating them. The length of the CDR3 is 15 residues. The CDR3 coding sequence is TGCGCCAGCAGCTTGGCCCTCCAGGGCTCCTACGAGCAGTACTTC. This sequence encodes CASSLALQGSYEQYF.

The CDR3 DNA is TGCGCCAGCAGGGATACCGGGACACCTAATGAAAAACTGTTTTTT. It encodes CASRDTGTPNEKLFF. The chain employs TRBV4-1 and TRBJ1-4, with D possibly matching TRBD1 (6 bases). Per germline, CDR1 MGHRA and CDR2 YSYEKL. The V end was cut by 6 bases, the J end by 3 bases, with 14 bases between. The CDR3 is made up of 15 amino acids.

The chain uses TRBV5-1 and TRBJ1-1; TRBD1 might be the D (5 bases). CDR3 size: 16 residues. Trimming left V 4 bases short and J 1 base short, with 17 bases between. Germline V CDR1 and CDR2: SGHRS, YFSETQ. The CDR3 here is CASSHGGSIGNTEAFF. In nucleotides, the CDR3 is TGCGCCAGCAGCCACGGGGGATCCATCGGGAACACTGAAGCTTTCTTT.

J is TRBJ1-2 and V is TRBV7-9; the D is unclear. The V end was cut by 1 base, the J end by 4 bases, with 7 bases between. This CDR3 region has 13 residues. Germline V gene lookup returns CDR1 SEHNR and CDR2 FQNEAQ (reference sequence). The CDR3, as DNA: TGTGCCAGCAGCTTAGTCAGTGTCTATGGCTACACCTTC. Amino acid sequence: CASSLVSVYGYTF.

This chain joins TRBV7-9 and TRBJ1-2; 10 nucleotides line up with TRBD1. Per germline, CDR1 SEHNR and CDR2 FQNEAQ (reference sequence). This CDR3 contains 13 residues. V shed 3 bases, J shed 13 bases, and the junction held 8 bases outside the gene matches. This CDR3 is CASSFRDRGRSTF. For the CDR3, the DNA is TGTGCCAGCAGCTTCCGGGACAGGGGAAGGAGCACCTTC.

CDR3 sequence (DNA): TGCGCCAGCAGTTTAGCCCGGAGCTCGGATGGCTACACCTTC. This sequence encodes CASSLARSSDGYTF. The genes are TRBV5-1 and TRBJ1-2; D not resolved. The CDR3 covers 14 residues. Germline V CDR1 and CDR2: SGHRS, YFSETQ. V was cut by 5 bases and J by 6 bases, with 17 bases left in between.

The rearrangement uses TRBV2 and TRBJ1-1, with D hard to call. The germline gives CDR1 SNHLY, CDR2 FYNNEI. V dropped 8 bases and J dropped 1 base, with 17 bases sitting between them. The CDR3 covers 15 residues. DNA of the CDR3: TGTGCCAGCTTGATCCCCCCACACAAGAACACTGAAGCTTTCTTT. Residues: CASLIPPHKNTEAFF.

This CDR3 reads CASSYSITGLGTEAFF. The CDR3 region has the DNA TGTGCCAGCAGTTACTCGATTACAGGTCTAGGCACTGAAGCTTTCTTT. The chain carries TRBV6-5 and TRBJ1-1; a weak D match, TRBD1 (5 bases). The ends were cut back, 0 bases at V and 4 bases at J, with 15 bases in the middle. The CDR3 is 16 residues long. The germline V gene has CDR1 MNHEY and CDR2 SVGAGI.

J is TRBJ1-5 and V is TRBV29-1, with D tentatively TRBD1 (6 bases). CDR1 and CDR2 (germline): SQVTM, ANQGSEA. With 6 bases removed from V and 3 bases from J, the gap between germline ends came to 12 bases. There are 13 residues in the CDR3. The CDR3 DNA is TGCAGCGTGAGGGGGGGTTCCAATCAGCCCCAGCATTTT. Amino acids: CSVRGGSNQPQHF.

In the case of this clone: The DNA is omitted, as the CDR3 cannot be located on it reliably, and the CDR3 follows TCRdb's listing. V usage is TRBV21-1 and J usage is TRBJ1-2. TRBV21-1 is flagged as a pseudogene. The CDR3 has 20 residues if both end residues are counted. CDR3 region: CASSNWGLGTTFLFNYGYTF.

The chain carries TRBV7-8 and TRBJ1-1; D is possibly TRBD1 (5 bases). V lost 4 bases and J 0 bases, leaving 12 bases between the germline ends. This CDR3 has 15 amino acids. Germline lookup yields CDR1 SGHVS and CDR2 FQNEAQ. The CDR3 reads CASSSRRGMNTEAFF. CDR3 DNA: TGTGCCAGCAGCTCGAGACGGGGGATGAACACTGAAGCTTTCTTT.

The rearrangement uses TRBV3-1 (or the pseudogene TRBV3-2) and TRBJ1-5, with 8 bases fitting TRBD1. This CDR3 has 14 residues. Germline CDR1 reads LGHDT; CDR2 reads YNNKEL (reference sequence). V gave up 1 base and J gave up 7 bases; unmatched junction bases: 3. DNA for the CDR3: TGTGCCAGCAGCCAAGCAGGGGGCGGCCAGCCCCAGCATTTT. This gives the protein CASSQAGGGQPQHF.